A single sample is the source of the 10 T cell receptor beta chains below, sequenced in a study of T cell repertoires in cytomegalovirus infection. Their cognate antigens are unknown. TCRdb reanalysed the reads using MiXCR and keeps one entry per CDR3 protein. The data show more than 50,000 distinct CDR3 sequences, roughly a third seen once. The sequencing sample was made of PBMCs, sequenced either directly or after in vitro stimulation (not recorded which). Source of these receptors: a human donor in good health (CMV status not recorded). Some clones in this sample may be carry-over from other donors' samples.

The rearrangement uses TRBV5-4 and TRBJ1-1; no definite D call. Germline-derived CDR1 and CDR2 are SGHNT and YYREEE (reference sequence). The CDR3 runs to 11 residues. The V gene lost 4 bases and the J gene lost 5 bases, with 6 bases spanning the gap. The chain's CDR3 is CASSLATEAFF. The CDR3 DNA reads as TGTGCCAGCAGCCTCGCAACTGAAGCTTTCTTT. Full variable domain (rest looked up from reference TRBV5-4 and TRBJ1-1): ETGVTQSPTHLIKTRGQQVTLRCSSQSGHNTVSWYQQALGQGPQFIFQYYREEENGRGNFPPRFSGLQFPNYSSELNVNALELDDSALYLCASSLATEAFFGQGTRLTVV.

J is TRBJ2-7 and V is TRBV10-3; tentative D call: TRBD1 (5 bases). The CDR3 is made up of 13 amino acids. Between the trimmed V and J ends, which lost 10 bases and 5 bases, there was a span of 18 bases. Germline V CDR1 and CDR2: ENHRY, SYGVKD. The CDR3 nucleotides read TGTGCCACCAACCAAGACAGTCTCAACGAGCAGTACTTC. Residues: CATNQDSLNEQYF.

The DNA for the CDR3 is TGCGCCAGCAGCCAAGCATATACGGGACTCGTCTACAATGAGCAGTTCTTC. The encoded protein is CASSQAYTGLVYNEQFF. The chain couples TRBV4-1 to TRBJ2-1, with a possible D match to TRBD2 (6 bases). The CDR3 loop spans 17 amino acids. CDR1 is MGHRA and CDR2 is YSYEKL in the germline V gene. The V end was cut by 1 base, the J end by 3 bases, with 16 bases between.

This chain links TRBV3-1 with TRBJ2-5; D gene uncertain. CDR1 and CDR2 (germline): LGHDT, YNNKEL (reference sequence). With 0 bases removed from V and 1 base from J, the gap between germline ends came to 15 bases. The CDR3 consists of 17 residues. The CDR3 region is CASSQDLRTAAQETQYF. CDR3 coding DNA: TGTGCCAGCAGCCAAGATCTGAGGACCGCAGCCCAAGAGACCCAGTACTTC.

J is TRBJ2-3 and V is TRBV19, with D maybe TRBD2 (5 bases). The CDR3 covers 15 residues. V gave up 5 bases and J gave up 0 bases, with 12 bases separating them. Germline V gene lookup returns CDR1 LNHDA and CDR2 SQIVND (reference sequence). The CDR3 sequence: CASSGQTGSTDTQYF. CDR3 in DNA: TGTGCCAGTAGTGGGCAGACGGGAAGCACAGATACGCAGTATTTT.

The CDR3 DNA is TGTGCCAGCAGCCCAGCGGGGGCTAGCACAGATACGCAGTATTTT. Protein product: CASSPAGASTDTQYF. This chain uses TRBV12-3 or TRBV12-4 with TRBJ2-3; TRBD2 matches 8 bases. This CDR3 region has 15 residues. With 6 bases clipped from V and 0 bases from J, the junction kept 5 bases outside the gene matches.

This clonotype was seen at least ten times. The V call is TRBV19, the J call TRBJ2-2; perhaps TRBD1 as D (6 bases). This CDR3 is built from 14 residues. V was cut by 6 bases and J by 5 bases, with 13 bases left in between. Per germline, CDR1 LNHDA and CDR2 SQIVND (reference sequence). The CDR3 sequence: CASSPTGDTGELFF. The CDR3 bases are TGTGCCAGTAGCCCGACAGGTGATACCGGGGAGCTGTTTTTT.

The chain couples TRBV6-1 to TRBJ2-7; D is undetermined. Trimming cost V 6 bases and J 3 bases, with 15 bases left between them. The CDR3 sequence is 14 residues long. Per the germline V gene, CDR1 is MNHNS and CDR2 is SASEGT. The CDR3, as DNA: TGTGCCAGCAGCCCCTTAACTGGGAACTACGAGCAGTACTTC. Translated, it gives CASSPLTGNYEQYF.

The chain joins TRBV6-6 to TRBJ2-3; 7 bases line up with TRBD1. Germline V lookup: CDR1 MNHNY, CDR2 SVGAGI (reference sequence). The CDR3 covers 16 residues. With 4 bases clipped from V and 2 bases from J, the junction kept 9 bases outside the gene matches. CDR3 residues: CASSSGQYVSTDTQYF. The DNA of the CDR3 is TGTGCCAGCAGTTCGGGACAGTACGTCTCCACAGATACGCAGTATTTT.

Only a few counts were recorded for this clonotype. The CDR3 loop reads CASSQAPPETQYF. The CDR3 bases are TGCGCCAGCAGCCAAGCCCCGCCCGAGACCCAGTACTTC. The gene calls are TRBV4-1 and TRBJ2-5; no firm D call. Germline assignment: CDR1 MGHRA and CDR2 YSYEKL. There are 13 residues in the CDR3. V was trimmed by 1 base and J by 5 bases, leaving 8 bases between them.